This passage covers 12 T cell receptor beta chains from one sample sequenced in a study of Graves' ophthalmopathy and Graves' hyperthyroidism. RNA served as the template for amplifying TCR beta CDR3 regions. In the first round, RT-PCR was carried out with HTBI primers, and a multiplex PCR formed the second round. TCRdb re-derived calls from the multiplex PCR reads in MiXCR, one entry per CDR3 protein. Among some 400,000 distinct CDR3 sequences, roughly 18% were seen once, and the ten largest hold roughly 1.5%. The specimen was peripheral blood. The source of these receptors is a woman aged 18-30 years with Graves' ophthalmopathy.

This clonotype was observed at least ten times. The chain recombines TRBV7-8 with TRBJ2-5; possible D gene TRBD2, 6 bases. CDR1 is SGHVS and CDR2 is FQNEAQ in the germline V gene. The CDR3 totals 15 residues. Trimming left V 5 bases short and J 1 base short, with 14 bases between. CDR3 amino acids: CASSPLGGFQETQYF. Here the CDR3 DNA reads TGTGCCAGCAGCCCGCTTGGGGGGTTCCAAGAGACCCAGTACTTC.

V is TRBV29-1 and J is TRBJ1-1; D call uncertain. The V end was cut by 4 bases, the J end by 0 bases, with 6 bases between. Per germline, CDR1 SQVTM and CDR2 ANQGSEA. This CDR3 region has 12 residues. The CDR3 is CSVGRLNTEAFF. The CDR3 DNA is TGCAGCGTTGGGCGGTTGAACACTGAAGCTTTCTTT.

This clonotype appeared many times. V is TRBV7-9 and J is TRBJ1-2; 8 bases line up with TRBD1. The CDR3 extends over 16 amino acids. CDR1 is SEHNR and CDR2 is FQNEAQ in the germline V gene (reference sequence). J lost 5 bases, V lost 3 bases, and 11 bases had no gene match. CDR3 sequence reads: CASSFSGGEGGYGYTF. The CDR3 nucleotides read TGTGCCAGCAGCTTCTCAGGGGGCGAAGGAGGGTATGGCTACACCTTC.

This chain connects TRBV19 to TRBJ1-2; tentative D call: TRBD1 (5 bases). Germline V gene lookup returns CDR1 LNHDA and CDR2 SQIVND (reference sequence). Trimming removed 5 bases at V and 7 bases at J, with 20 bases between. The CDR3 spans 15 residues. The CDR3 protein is CASSPRGRGPVGYTF. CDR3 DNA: TGTGCCAGTAGTCCCCGGGGACGCGGGCCCGTTGGCTACACCTTC.

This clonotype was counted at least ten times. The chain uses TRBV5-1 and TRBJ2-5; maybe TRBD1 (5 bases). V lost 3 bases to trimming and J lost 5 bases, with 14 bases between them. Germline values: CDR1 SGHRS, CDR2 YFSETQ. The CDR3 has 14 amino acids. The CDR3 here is CASSSQGDGETQYF. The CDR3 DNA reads TGCGCCAGCAGCTCGCAGGGTGATGGGGAGACCCAGTACTTC.

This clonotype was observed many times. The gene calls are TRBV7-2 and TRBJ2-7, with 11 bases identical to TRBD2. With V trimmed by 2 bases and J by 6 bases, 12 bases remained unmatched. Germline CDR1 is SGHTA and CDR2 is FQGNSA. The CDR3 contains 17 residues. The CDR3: CASSLRPSGGPSGEQYF. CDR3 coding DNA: TGTGCCAGCAGCTTACGTCCTAGCGGGGGGCCTTCGGGCGAGCAGTACTTC.

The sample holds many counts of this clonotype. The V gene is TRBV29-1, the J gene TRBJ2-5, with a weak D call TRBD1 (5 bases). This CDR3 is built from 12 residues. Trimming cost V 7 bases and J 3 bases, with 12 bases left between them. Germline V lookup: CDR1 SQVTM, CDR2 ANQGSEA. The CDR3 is CSASQGKETQYF. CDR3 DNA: TGCAGCGCTTCGCAGGGAAAAGAGACCCAGTACTTC.

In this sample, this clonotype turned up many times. CDR3 sequence: CSAPYVSGGLSNQPQHF. The CDR3 DNA sequence: TGCAGTGCTCCTTACGTTTCAGGGGGTTTGAGCAATCAGCCCCAGCATTTT. The chain carries TRBV20-1 and TRBJ1-5; 7 positions agree with TRBD1. CDR3 length equals 17 residues. CDR1 and CDR2 from the germline V gene are DFQATT and SNEGSKA (reference sequence). V trimming: 5 bases; J trimming: 1 base; junction bases outside the gene matches: 14.

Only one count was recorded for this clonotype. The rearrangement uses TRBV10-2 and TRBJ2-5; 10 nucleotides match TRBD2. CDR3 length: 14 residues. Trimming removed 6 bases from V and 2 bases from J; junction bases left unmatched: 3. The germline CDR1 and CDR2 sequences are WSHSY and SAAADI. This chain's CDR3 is CASRQLAGQETQYF. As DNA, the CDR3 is TGCGCCAGCAGACAACTAGCGGGACAAGAGACCCAGTACTTC.

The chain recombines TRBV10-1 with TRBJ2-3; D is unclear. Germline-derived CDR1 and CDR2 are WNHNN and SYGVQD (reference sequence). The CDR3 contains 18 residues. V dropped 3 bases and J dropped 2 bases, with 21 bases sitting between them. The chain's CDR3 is CASSDREAAGTFTDTQYF. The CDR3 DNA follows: TGCGCCAGCAGTGATCGTGAGGCAGCCGGCACCTTCACAGATACGCAGTATTTT.

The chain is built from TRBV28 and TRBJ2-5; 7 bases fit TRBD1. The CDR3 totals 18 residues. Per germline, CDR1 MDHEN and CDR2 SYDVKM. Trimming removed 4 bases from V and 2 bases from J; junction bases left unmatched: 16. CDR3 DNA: TGTGCCAGCAGTTATCTGGGGACAGCCTATGGAGGTCAAGAGACCCAGTACTTC. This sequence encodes CASSYLGTAYGGQETQYF. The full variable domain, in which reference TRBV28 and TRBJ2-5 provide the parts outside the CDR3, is DVKVTQSSRYLVKRTGEKVFLECVQDMDHENMFWYRQDPGLGLRLIYFSYDVKMKEKGDIPEGYSVSREKKERFSLILESASTNQTSMYLCASSYLGTAYGGQETQYFGPGTRLLVL.

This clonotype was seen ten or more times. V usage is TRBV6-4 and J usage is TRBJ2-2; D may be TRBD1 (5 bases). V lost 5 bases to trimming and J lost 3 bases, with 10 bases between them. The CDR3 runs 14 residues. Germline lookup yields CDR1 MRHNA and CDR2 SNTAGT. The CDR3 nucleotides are TGTGCCAGCAGTCAGGGCCAAGACACCGGGGAGCTGTTTTTT. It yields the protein CASSQGQDTGELFF.